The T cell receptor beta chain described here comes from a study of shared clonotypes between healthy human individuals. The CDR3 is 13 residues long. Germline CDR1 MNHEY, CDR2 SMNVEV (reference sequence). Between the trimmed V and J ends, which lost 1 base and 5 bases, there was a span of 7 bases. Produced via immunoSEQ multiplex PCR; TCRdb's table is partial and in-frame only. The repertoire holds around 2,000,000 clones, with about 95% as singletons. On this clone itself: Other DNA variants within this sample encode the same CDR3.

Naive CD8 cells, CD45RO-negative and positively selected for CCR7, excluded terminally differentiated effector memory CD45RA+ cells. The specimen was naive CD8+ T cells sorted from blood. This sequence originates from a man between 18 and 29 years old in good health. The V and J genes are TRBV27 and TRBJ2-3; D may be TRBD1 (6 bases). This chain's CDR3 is CASSLLGGDTQYF. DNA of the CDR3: TGTGCCAGCAGTTTATTAGGGGGAGATACGCAGTATTTT.